The present T cell receptor (beta chain) was sequenced within a study of CD8+ T cells in alopecia areata. Extraction and reverse transcription of RNA yielded cDNA as the sequencing template. The method was immunoSEQ multiplex PCR; TCRdb's version includes in-frame clones alone and lacks a portion of them. The table records 100,000 or so clones, roughly three fifths of them present only once. The CDR3 length is 14 residues. V was pared by 3 bases and J by 3 bases, with 10 bases between. Germline CDR1 and CDR2: SNHLY and FYNNEI. This clone has only one observation. The treatment: oral pan-JAK inhibitor, 5-10 mg twice daily.

The V and J genes are TRBV2 and TRBJ2-3; D is undetermined. The TCR originated in a human donor with alopecia areata. Specimen: CD8+ T cells sorted from blood, collected between weeks 55 and 65, from a patient treated with tofacitinib. This CDR3 reads CASSDYSGTDTQYF. The CDR3 region has the DNA TGTGCCAGCAGTGACTACTCCGGGACAGATACGCAGTATTTT.